This note documents a single T cell receptor (beta chain) sequence. A library prepared for alpha chains yielded this beta chain as an off-target read; its size is of little meaning. The data were obtained in a study of spatial heterogeneity in lung cancer. This CDR3 spans 16 amino acids. The germline V gene encodes CDR1 SEHNR and CDR2 FQNEAQ (reference sequence). The V end lost 7 bases, the J end lost 2 bases, and 19 bases lay between the germline ends. Sample time point: sample taken at primary tumor resection. Whole RNA, which was extracted from tumor, nontumor lung tissue or frozen PBMC, was sequenced without any cell sorting. Using its own MiXCR run on the 5' RACE reads, TCRdb lists one record per CDR3 protein. The repertoire holds roughly 3,500 distinct CDR3 sequences, with over 25% as singletons.

V is TRBV7-9 and J is TRBJ2-3; no definite D call. Sequencing was performed on PBMCs, taken at surgery. This TCR was sampled from a female donor with early-stage non-small cell lung cancer. CDR3 bases: TGTGCCAGCACCCCTTCGACTTCTCCCACCACAGATACGCAGTATTTT. This gives the protein CASTPSTSPTTDTQYF.